The 29 T cell receptor beta chains reported below all come from one sample, sequenced in a study of Tregs in tolerant kidney transplant recipients. Profiling relied on immunoSEQ multiplex PCR, and the TCRdb table lists in-frame clones only, not all of them. Among roughly 250,000 clones, roughly 84% were seen once, and the ten largest hold around 0.68%. The sequencing sample was made of CD4+ T cells from blood. The receptor source for this set is a human donor in good health.

This chain links TRBV7-2 with TRBJ2-5; 9 positions agree with TRBD1. Germline CDR1 and CDR2: SGHTA and FQGNSA. This CDR3 is 15 amino acids long. The junction had 8 bases not matched to a gene; V was cut back by 4 bases and J by 5 bases. CDR3 residues: CASSSKQGAVETQYF. As DNA, the CDR3 is TGTGCCAGCAGCTCGAAACAGGGGGCTGTTGAGACCCAGTACTTC.

The J gene is TRBJ1-5, the V gene TRBV18; no firm D call. The V and J ends lost 3 bases and 3 bases respectively, with 12 bases between them. This CDR3 is 15 amino acids long. The germline gives CDR1 KGHSH, CDR2 LQKENI. In DNA form, the CDR3 reads TGTGCCAGCTCACCCGGCGGATTCAACAATCAGCCCCAGCATTTT. Residues: CASSPGGFNNQPQHF.

This clone was observed once. The chain couples TRBV19 to TRBJ1-1, with a possible D match to TRBD1 (5 bases). The CDR3 totals 14 residues. The germline V and J ends were trimmed by 1 base and 4 bases, with 10 bases remaining between them. CDR1 and CDR2 from the germline V gene are LNHDA and SQIVND (reference sequence). The CDR3 bases are TGTGCCAGTAGTATAGGTTGGGGCGGCACTGAAGCTTTCTTT. It encodes CASSIGWGGTEAFF.

V is TRBV18 and J is TRBJ1-6; 7 nucleotides align to TRBD1. This CDR3 comprises 17 residues. The germline gives CDR1 KGHSH, CDR2 LQKENI. With 5 bases clipped from V and 8 bases from J, the junction kept 15 bases outside the gene matches. The CDR3 DNA follows: TGTGCCAGCTCATGGACGGTTCGACAGGGCGGTCATTCACCCCTCCACTTT. Translation gives CASSWTVRQGGHSPLHF. The entire variable domain, with the rest obtained from reference TRBV18 and TRBJ1-6, is as follows: NAGVMQNPRHLVRRRGQEARLRCSPMKGHSHVYWYRQLPEEGLKFMVYLQKENIIDESGMPKERFSAEFPKEGPSILRIQQVVRGDSAAYFCASSWTVRQGGHSPLHFGNGTRLTVT.

This clone came up once. V and J are TRBV30 and TRBJ2-7; 10 bases agree with TRBD1. The CDR3 extends over 14 amino acids. Germline V gives CDR1 GTSNPN, CDR2 SVGIG (reference sequence). V was pared by 3 bases and J by 3 bases, with 5 bases of the junction left unmatched. The CDR3 region is CAWRPGTGVYEQYF. The CDR3 DNA reads as TGTGCCTGGAGGCCCGGGACAGGGGTCTACGAGCAGTACTTC.

J is TRBJ2-1 and V is TRBV7-2, with 7 positions matching TRBD2. Germline V CDR1 and CDR2: SGHTA, FQGNSA. V lost 5 bases and J lost 5; bases outside the gene matches: 12. The CDR3 has 16 amino acids. CDR3 sequence reads: CASSTQSGVVDNEQFF. DNA of the CDR3: TGTGCCAGCAGCACTCAAAGCGGGGTGGTAGACAATGAGCAGTTCTTC.

For the CDR3, the DNA is TGCGCCAGCAGCTTTACTAGCGGGAGAACAGATACGCAGTATTTT. It specifies CASSFTSGRTDTQYF. The chain links TRBV5-1 to TRBJ2-3, with 11 positions matching TRBD2. The ends lost 2 bases at V and 3 bases at J; junction bases unmatched: 2. The length of the CDR3 is 15 residues. Germline CDR1 reads SGHRS; CDR2 reads YFSETQ.

The chain combines TRBV18 with TRBJ2-4; TRBD1 might be the D (7 bases). CDR3 length equals 14 residues. V lost 5 bases, J lost 9 bases, and 17 bases lay in between. Germline CDR1 is KGHSH and CDR2 is LQKENI. The CDR3: CASSATGAGSIQYF. DNA of the CDR3: TGTGCCAGCTCAGCCACAGGGGCGGGAAGCATTCAGTACTTC. The variable domain in full, with the rest retrieved from reference TRBV18 and TRBJ2-4, is NAGVMQNPRHLVRRRGQEARLRCSPMKGHSHVYWYRQLPEEGLKFMVYLQKENIIDESGMPKERFSAEFPKEGPSILRIQQVVRGDSAAYFCASSATGAGSIQYFGAGTRLSVL.

The rearrangement joins TRBV6-5 to TRBJ1-2; tentatively, D is TRBD1 (6 bases). Germline V gives CDR1 MNHEY, CDR2 SVGAGI. V gave up 5 bases and J gave up 5 bases, with 15 bases separating them. CDR3 length: 14 residues. CDR3 sequence: CASSEHAGAYGYTF. In nucleotides, the CDR3 is TGTGCCAGCAGTGAACATGCAGGGGCTTATGGCTACACCTTC.

The genes are TRBV7-9 and TRBJ2-7; 13 positions agree with TRBD2. This CDR3 comprises 15 residues. The V segment lost 4 bases and the J segment 2 bases; nucleotides outside the gene matches: 2. Germline lookup yields CDR1 SEHNR and CDR2 FQNEAQ (reference sequence). The CDR3 nucleotides are TGTGCCAGCAGCTGGGGACTAGCGGGAACCTACGAGCAGTACTTC. Translation: CASSWGLAGTYEQYF.

V and J are TRBV5-1 and TRBJ1-5; no clear D gene. This CDR3 comprises 13 residues. The ends were cut back, 4 bases at V and 9 bases at J, with 14 bases in the middle. Germline values: CDR1 SGHRS, CDR2 YFSETQ. CDR3 residues: CASSPDGQGPQHF. The CDR3 nucleotides are TGCGCCAGCAGCCCCGACGGGCAAGGGCCCCAGCATTTT.

This clone was observed once. The V and J genes are TRBV6-7 and TRBJ2-2, with 14 bases lining up with TRBD2. TRBV6-7 is flagged as an ORF with uncertain function. Trimming took 3 bases from V and 3 from J; bases not matched to a gene: 12. CDR3 length equals 20 residues. The CDR3 bases are TGTGCCAGCAGTTATCCGCCGCGACTAGCGGGAGGGCCCGACACCGGGGAGCTGTTTTTT. Its translation: CASSYPPRLAGGPDTGELFF.

The V gene is TRBV15, the J gene TRBJ1-3; D may be TRBD1 (5 bases). Trimming shortened V by 5 bases and J by 2 bases, and 28 bases separated the two germline ends. In germline, CDR1 is LNHNV, CDR2 YYDKDF (reference sequence). The CDR3 is made up of 20 amino acids. The CDR3 loop reads CATSFLRGTWDRGAGNTIYF. CDR3 nucleotide sequence: TGTGCCACCAGCTTTTTGCGTGGGACCTGGGACCGAGGAGCTGGAAACACCATATATTTT. Full variable domain (remainder filled in from reference TRBV15 and TRBJ1-3): DAMVIQNPRYQVTQFGKPVTLSCSQTLNHNVMYWYQQKSSQAPKLLFHYYDKDFNNEADTPDNFQSRRPNTSFCFLDIRSPGLGDTAMYLCATSFLRGTWDRGAGNTIYFGEGSWLTVV.

The genes are TRBV11-3 and TRBJ2-3; D is uncertain. The CDR3 consists of 14 residues. Germline lookup yields CDR1 SGHNT and CDR2 YENEEA. Trimming removed 5 bases at V and 0 bases at J, with 9 bases between. The CDR3 nucleotides read TGTGCCAGCAGCCCGAGGTCTAGCACAGATACGCAGTATTTT. Its protein product is CASSPRSSTDTQYF.

The gene calls are TRBV10-2 and TRBJ1-2; maybe TRBD1 (5 bases). Trimming shortened V by 7 bases and J by 7 bases, and 22 bases separated the two germline ends. Germline CDR1 and CDR2: WSHSY and SAAADI. The CDR3 extends over 15 amino acids. CDR3: CASKDSPLSGSGYTF. Here the CDR3 DNA reads TGCGCCAGCAAAGACAGCCCACTATCTGGTTCTGGCTACACCTTC.

This clone has more than one count but fewer than ten. V gene TRBV7-9 combines with J gene TRBJ1-3, with 7 bases lining up with TRBD1. The CDR3 spans 16 residues. V dropped 6 bases and J dropped 0; count of bases not matched to a gene: 8. From germline, CDR1 is SEHNR and CDR2 FQNEAQ (reference sequence). The CDR3 sequence is CASRAQGKGSGNTIYF. The CDR3 coding sequence is TGTGCCAGCAGGGCACAGGGGAAAGGCTCTGGAAACACCATATATTTT.

The chain recombines TRBV7-9 with TRBJ2-2; TRBD1 matches 10 bases. This CDR3 is 19 amino acids long. Germline loops: CDR1 SEHNR, CDR2 FQNEAQ (reference sequence). V was clipped by 6 bases and J by 1 base; unmatched bases: 14. CDR3 protein: CASRSDRTGGSKNTGELFF. The CDR3 region has the DNA TGTGCCAGCAGATCAGACCGGACAGGGGGTTCTAAGAACACCGGGGAGCTGTTTTTT.

The rearrangement links TRBV29-1 to TRBJ2-7, with 13 nucleotides matching TRBD2. The ends lost 7 bases at V and 6 bases at J; junction bases unmatched: 3. This CDR3 comprises 12 residues. Looked up from germline, CDR1 is SQVTM and CDR2 is ANQGSEA. CDR3 protein: CSGTSGGVEQYF. CDR3 bases: TGCAGCGGGACTAGCGGGGGAGTCGAGCAGTACTTC.

V gene TRBV4-1 combines with J gene TRBJ2-4, with D uncertain. The V and J ends lost 0 bases and 1 base respectively, with 10 bases between them. The CDR3 has 16 residues. CDR1 MGHRA and CDR2 YSYEKL come from the germline V gene. The CDR3 bases are TGCGCCAGCAGCCAAGATACGACCGTGGCCAAAAACATTCAGTACTTC. It codes for CASSQDTTVAKNIQYF.

A few counts support this clone. This chain links TRBV11-2 with TRBJ2-2; D gene ambiguous. The germline V gene encodes CDR1 SGHAT and CDR2 FQNNGV. V was shortened by 1 base and J by 1 base, with 4 bases between the two germline ends. This CDR3 has 14 residues. CDR3 sequence reads: CASSLGRNTGELFF. In DNA, the CDR3 is TGTGCCAGCAGCTTAGGCAGGAACACCGGGGAGCTGTTTTTT.

The table lists this clone with a count of one. The chain employs TRBV6-6 and TRBJ1-4, with D unclear. The CDR3 runs 15 residues. Germline V CDR1 and CDR2: MNHNY, SVGAGI (reference sequence). V was trimmed by 6 bases and J by 3 bases, leaving 14 bases between them. This CDR3 is CASRGGYGPNEKLFF. For the CDR3, the DNA is TGTGCCAGCAGGGGCGGTTATGGCCCTAATGAAAAACTGTTTTTT.

The chain recombines TRBV6-6 with TRBJ2-2; tentatively, D is TRBD2 (6 bases). The CDR3 loop spans 16 amino acids. Germline assignment: CDR1 MNHNY and CDR2 SVGAGI (reference sequence). V lost 4 bases and J lost 8, with 20 bases in between. This CDR3 reads CASSFRAGRVQGELFF. Written as DNA, the CDR3 is TGTGCCAGCAGTTTTAGAGCGGGTAGGGTCCAAGGGGAGCTGTTTTTT.

The chain has TRBV14 and TRBJ2-5; 9 bases line up with TRBD1. The J segment lost 2 bases and the V segment lost 3 bases, leaving 7 bases of the junction unmatched. The germline V gene encodes CDR1 SGHDN and CDR2 FVKESK. The CDR3 has 16 amino acids. In DNA form, the CDR3 reads TGTGCCAGCAGCCACCAAGGACAGGGGAGACAAGAGACCCAGTACTTC. Its translation is CASSHQGQGRQETQYF.

This chain connects TRBV15 to TRBJ2-7; no clear D gene. Germline V CDR1 and CDR2: LNHNV, YYDKDF (reference sequence). The CDR3 spans 13 residues. Between the trimmed V and J ends, which lost 1 base and 1 base, there was a span of 5 bases. CDR3 nucleotide sequence: TGTGCCACCAGCAGAGGCCTTTCCTACGAGCAGTACTTC. It is translated as CATSRGLSYEQYF.

Only a few counts were recorded for this clone. The chain combines TRBV4-1 with TRBJ2-1; D possibly corresponds to TRBD2 (6 bases). The CDR3 loop spans 16 amino acids. Germline V lookup: CDR1 MGHRA, CDR2 YSYEKL. V lost 4 bases, J lost 6 bases, and 19 bases lay in between. The CDR3 loop is CASSLSGAPNLNEQFF. In nucleotides, the CDR3 is TGCGCCAGCAGCCTCTCGGGAGCGCCCAATCTCAATGAGCAGTTCTTC.

This chain connects TRBV18 to TRBJ1-2, with 8 nucleotides matching TRBD1. This CDR3 comprises 15 residues. After removal of 2 bases from V and 2 bases from J, the junction contained 4 bases not matched to a gene. In germline, CDR1 is KGHSH, CDR2 LQKENI. The DNA of the CDR3 is TGTGCCAGCTCACCAGACAGGGGCAAGAACTATGGCTACACCTTC. Protein product: CASSPDRGKNYGYTF.

The chain recombines TRBV5-4 with TRBJ2-3; TRBD2 might be the D (6 bases). V was clipped by 0 bases and J by 1 base, with 9 bases between them. From germline, CDR1 is SGHNT and CDR2 YYREEE (reference sequence). The CDR3 runs to 15 residues. In DNA, the CDR3 is TGTGCCAGCAGCTTGGAGGTAGCGGGCACAGATACGCAGTATTTT. Translating it yields CASSLEVAGTDTQYF.

This chain connects TRBV5-1 to TRBJ2-2; 8 bases are shared with TRBD2. CDR3 length: 16 residues. The germline V gene encodes CDR1 SGHRS and CDR2 YFSETQ. Losses at the gene ends were 5 bases for V and 5 bases for J; bases not matched to a gene: 11. CDR3: CASSLRSGGGTGELFF. DNA of the CDR3: TGCGCCAGCAGTCTGAGGTCTGGCGGGGGGACCGGGGAGCTGTTTTTT.

The chain uses TRBV6-5 and TRBJ2-1; D is unresolved. From germline, CDR1 is MNHEY and CDR2 SVGAGI. The CDR3 consists of 15 residues. With 5 bases removed from V and 4 bases from J, the gap between germline ends came to 15 bases. The CDR3 DNA reads as TGTGCCAGCAGTAGAAGTCGAGCGAATTACAATGAGCAGTTCTTC. This gives the protein CASSRSRANYNEQFF.